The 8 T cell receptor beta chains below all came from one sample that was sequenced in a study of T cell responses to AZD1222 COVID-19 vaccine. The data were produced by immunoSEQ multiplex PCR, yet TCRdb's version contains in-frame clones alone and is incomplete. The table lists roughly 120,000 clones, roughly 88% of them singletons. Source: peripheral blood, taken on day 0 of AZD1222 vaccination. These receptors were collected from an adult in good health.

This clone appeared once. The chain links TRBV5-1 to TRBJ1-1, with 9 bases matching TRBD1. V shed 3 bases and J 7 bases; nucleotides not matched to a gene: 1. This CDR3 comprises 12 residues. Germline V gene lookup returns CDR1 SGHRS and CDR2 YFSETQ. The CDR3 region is CASSSGQGEAFF. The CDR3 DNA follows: TGCGCCAGCAGCTCGGGACAGGGTGAAGCTTTCTTT.

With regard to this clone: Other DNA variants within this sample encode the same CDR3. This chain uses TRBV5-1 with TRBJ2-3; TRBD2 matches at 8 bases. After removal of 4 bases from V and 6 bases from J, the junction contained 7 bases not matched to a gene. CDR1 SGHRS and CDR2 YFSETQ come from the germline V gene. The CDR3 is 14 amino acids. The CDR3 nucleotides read TGCGCCAGCAGCATCGGGACTAGTACGGATACGCAGTATTTT. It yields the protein CASSIGTSTDTQYF.

In DNA, the CDR3 is TGTGCCAGCAGCTTAGTTGGGGCAGGCGCTCCTGGAAACACCATATATTTT. This encodes CASSLVGAGAPGNTIYF. The chain recombines TRBV7-2 with TRBJ1-3, with a tentative D call TRBD1 (5 bases). CDR3 length: 17 amino acids. Trimming pared 1 base from V and 2 bases from J, leaving 15 bases between. CDR1 SGHTA and CDR2 FQGNSA come from the germline V gene.

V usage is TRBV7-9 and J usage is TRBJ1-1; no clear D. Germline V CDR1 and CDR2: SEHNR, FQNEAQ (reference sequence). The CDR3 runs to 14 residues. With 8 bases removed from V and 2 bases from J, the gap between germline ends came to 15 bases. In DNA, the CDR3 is TGTGCCAGCGTCTTGACATTCGCTAACACTGAAGCTTTCTTT. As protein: CASVLTFANTEAFF.

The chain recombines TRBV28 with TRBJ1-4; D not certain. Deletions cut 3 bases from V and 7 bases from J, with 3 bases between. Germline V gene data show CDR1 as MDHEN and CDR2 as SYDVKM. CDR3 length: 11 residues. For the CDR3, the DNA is TGTGCCAGCAGTTTGGTTGAAAAACTGTTTTTT. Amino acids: CASSLVEKLFF. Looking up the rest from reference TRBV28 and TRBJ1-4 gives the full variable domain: DVKVTQSSRYLVKRTGEKVFLECVQDMDHENMFWYRQDPGLGLRLIYFSYDVKMKEKGDIPEGYSVSREKKERFSLILESASTNQTSMYLCASSLVEKLFFGSGTQLSVL.

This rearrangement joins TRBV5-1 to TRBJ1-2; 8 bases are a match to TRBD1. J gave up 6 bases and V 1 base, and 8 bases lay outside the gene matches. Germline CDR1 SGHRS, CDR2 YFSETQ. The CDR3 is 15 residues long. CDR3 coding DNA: TGCGCCAGCAGCTTGCTGGACAGGGATTTTGATGGCTACACCTTC. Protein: CASSLLDRDFDGYTF.

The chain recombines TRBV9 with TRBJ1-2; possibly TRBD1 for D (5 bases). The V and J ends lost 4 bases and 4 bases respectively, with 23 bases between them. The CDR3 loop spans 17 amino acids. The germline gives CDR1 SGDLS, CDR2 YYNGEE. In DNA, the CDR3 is TGTGCCAGCAGCTTAACCGGGACCGCCGCTATTTCCTATGGCTACACCTTC. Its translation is CASSLTGTAAISYGYTF.

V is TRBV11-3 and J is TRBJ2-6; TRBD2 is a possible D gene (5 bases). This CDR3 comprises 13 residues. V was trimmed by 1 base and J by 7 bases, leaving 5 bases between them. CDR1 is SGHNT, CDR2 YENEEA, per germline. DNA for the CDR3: TGTGCCAGCAGCTTAGCGGGAGCCAACGTCCTGACTTTC. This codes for CASSLAGANVLTF.